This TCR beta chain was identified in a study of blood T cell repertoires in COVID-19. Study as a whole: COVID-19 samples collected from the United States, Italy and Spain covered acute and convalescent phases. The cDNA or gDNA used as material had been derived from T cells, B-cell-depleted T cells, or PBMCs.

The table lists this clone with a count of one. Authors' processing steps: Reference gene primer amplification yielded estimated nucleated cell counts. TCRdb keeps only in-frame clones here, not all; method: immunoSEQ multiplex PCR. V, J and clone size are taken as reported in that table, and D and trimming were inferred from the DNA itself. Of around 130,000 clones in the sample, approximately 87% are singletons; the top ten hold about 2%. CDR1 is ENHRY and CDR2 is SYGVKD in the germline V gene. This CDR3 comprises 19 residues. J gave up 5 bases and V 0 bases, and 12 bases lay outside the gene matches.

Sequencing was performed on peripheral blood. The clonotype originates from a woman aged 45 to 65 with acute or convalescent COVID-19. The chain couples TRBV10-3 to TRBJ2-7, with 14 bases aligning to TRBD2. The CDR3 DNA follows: TGTGCCATCAGTGAGTCGCCGGGACTAGCGGGGGCCGGGTACGACGAGCAGTACTTC. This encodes CAISESPGLAGAGYDEQYF.